This T cell receptor (beta chain) came from a study of T-cell memory formation after mild COVID-19. Whole-study findings and limits: CD4/CD8 balance held among clones contracting day 15 to 85, and later expanders leaned CD4+.

5'RACE with constant-segment primers built TCRalpha and TCRbeta cDNA libraries with UMIs. TCRdb re-called the 5' RACE reads with MiXCR, one entry per CDR3 protein. This sample has about half a million distinct CDR3 sequences; 15% to 20% occur once, and the top ten carry over 9%. The CDR3 sequence is 16 residues long. The ends were cut back, 4 bases at V and 1 base at J, with 17 bases in the middle. CDR1 and CDR2 (germline): SGHRS, YFSETQ. As to this clonotype: Its antigen remains unknown.

This chain uses TRBV5-1 with TRBJ2-5, with D possibly matching TRBD2 (5 bases). Material: PBMCs or a T cell subset sorted from them (not recorded which). The clonotype originates from an adult woman who had mild COVID-19 (a few samples of this study predate the infection). Cell type and time point are not known. The chain's CDR3 is CASSPISAVTQETQYF. CDR3 DNA: TGCGCCAGCAGCCCAATTAGCGCCGTCACCCAAGAGACCCAGTACTTC.